This is a list of T cell receptor beta chains from one sample in a study of post-analysis software for immune sequencing data. TCRdb re-called the PCR reads with MiXCR, one entry per CDR3 protein. The sample consists of around 200,000 distinct CDR3 sequences, about 30% of them appearing once. What was sequenced was blood. These receptors originate from a girl younger than 18 with multiple sclerosis. Both conserved end residues are part of each CDR3. Each record gives: clone size, D gene, J gene, V gene, CDR3 protein, CDR3 DNA. The D gene is left open where the match is weak. The size entry is marked missing in some rows and otherwise reads once, few, many or a size class.

abundance: few; d_gene: .; j_gene: TRBJ1-1; v_gene: TRBV25-1; CDR3aa: CASSAWAAEAFF; CDR3nt: TGTGCCAGCAGTGCCTGGGCGGCTGAAGCTTTCTTT
abundance: many; d_gene: TRBD2; j_gene: TRBJ2-1; v_gene: TRBV20-1; CDR3aa: CSARVRGRAYNEQFF; CDR3nt: TGCAGTGCTAGAGTCCGCGGGAGGGCCTACAATGAGCAGTTCTTC
abundance: many; d_gene: .; j_gene: TRBJ1-2; v_gene: TRBV5-1; CDR3aa: CASSSTGTAYGYTF; CDR3nt: TGCGCCAGCAGCTCGACCGGGACGGCCTATGGCTACACCTTC
abundance: .; d_gene: .; j_gene: TRBJ1-1; v_gene: TRBV4-1; CDR3aa: CAGSQRRGGYTEAFF; CDR3nt: TGCGCCGGCAGCCAGAGGAGGGGCGGTTACACTGAAGCTTTCTTT
abundance: many; d_gene: TRBD1; j_gene: TRBJ1-2; v_gene: TRBV28; CDR3aa: CASTPGQAGYGYTF; CDR3nt: TGTGCCAGCACCCCGGGACAGGCGGGATATGGCTACACCTTC
abundance: many; d_gene: TRBD2; j_gene: TRBJ2-1; v_gene: TRBV5-1; CDR3aa: CASSSTSSLSSNEQFF; CDR3nt: TGCGCCAGCAGCTCGACTAGCTCTCTCTCTAGCAATGAGCAGTTCTTC
abundance: few; d_gene: TRBD2; j_gene: TRBJ2-5; v_gene: TRBV4-1; CDR3aa: CASSQEYSGRKTQYF; CDR3nt: TGCGCCAGCAGCCAAGAATATAGCGGGAGAAAGACCCAGTACTTC
abundance: few; d_gene: .; j_gene: TRBJ1-4; v_gene: TRBV20-1; CDR3aa: CSASRDMGVEKLFF; CDR3nt: TGCAGTGCTAGCCGCGACATGGGGGTTGAAAAACTGTTTTTT
abundance: many; d_gene: TRBD2; j_gene: TRBJ2-7; v_gene: TRBV5-6; CDR3aa: CASSQSGRSPYEQYF; CDR3nt: TGTGCCAGCAGCCAGAGCGGGAGGTCCCCCTACGAGCAGTACTTC
abundance: many; d_gene: .; j_gene: TRBJ2-7; v_gene: TRBV25-1; CDR3aa: CASSKLRSYEQYF; CDR3nt: TGTGCCAGCAGTAAACTACGCTCCTACGAGCAGTACTTC
abundance: many; d_gene: TRBD1; j_gene: TRBJ1-2; v_gene: TRBV29-1; CDR3aa: CSVESGTGGHYGYTF; CDR3nt: TGCAGCGTTGAATCCGGGACAGGGGGTCACTATGGCTACACCTTC
abundance: .; d_gene: .; j_gene: TRBJ1-1; v_gene: TRBV14; CDR3aa: CASSQVDRNTEAFF; CDR3nt: TGTGCCAGCAGCCAGGTAGACAGGAACACTGAAGCTTTCTTT
abundance: many; d_gene: TRBD2; j_gene: TRBJ2-7; v_gene: TRBV4-1; CDR3aa: CASSSRLAGGYSHEQYF; CDR3nt: TGCGCCAGCAGCTCCAGACTAGCGGGGGGGTACTCCCACGAGCAGTACTTC
abundance: few; d_gene: .; j_gene: TRBJ1-5; v_gene: TRBV25-1; CDR3aa: CASSELGLAARQHF; CDR3nt: TGTGCCAGCAGTGAATTGGGGTTGGCTGCCCGTCAGCATTTT
abundance: many; d_gene: .; j_gene: TRBJ2-1; v_gene: TRBV20-1; CDR3aa: CSASQGTNEQFF; CDR3nt: TGCAGTGCTAGTCAGGGTACGAATGAGCAGTTCTTC
abundance: .; d_gene: TRBD2; j_gene: TRBJ2-7; v_gene: TRBV5-6; CDR3aa: CASSPGLAGGPCDEQYF; CDR3nt: TGTGCCAGCAGCCCGGGACTAGCGGGAGGGCCCTGCGACGAGCAGTACTTC